Listed below are T cell receptor beta chains from one sample, sequenced in a study of blood T cell repertoires in COVID-19. TCRdb's copy holds only in-frame clones and misses some; the assay was immunoSEQ multiplex PCR. The sample includes hundreds of thousands of clones, around four fifths of them seen just once. Sequenced: peripheral blood. The receptors stem from a woman aged 45-59 years with active or convalescent COVID-19. Each CDR3 is given with its conserved first and last residue. D genes are given only for firm matches. Clone size is not always given. Where it is, it says once, few, many or a class for expanded clones.

CASSSGRAYEQYF,TGTGCCAGCAGTTCCGGGAGGGCCTACGAGCAGTACTTC,once,TRBV12-3/TRBV12-4,13,TRBD2,TRBJ2-7
CASSLGQGAREQYF,TGCGCCAGCAGCTTGGGGCAGGGGGCTCGTGAGCAGTACTTC,once,TRBV5-1,14,TRBD1,TRBJ2-7
CASSSRTGRDEKLFF,TGTGCCAGCAGCTCTCGGACAGGGAGGGATGAAAAACTGTTTTTT,NA,TRBV5-8,15,TRBD1,TRBJ1-4
CASSSRTGVGSPLHF,TGTGCCAGCAGTTCCCGGACAGGGGTTGGTTCACCCCTCCACTTT,once,TRBV28,15,TRBD1,TRBJ1-6
CASSSGQGAVETQYF,TGTGCCAGCAGCTCCGGACAGGGGGCGGTTGAGACCCAGTACTTC,NA,TRBV6-6,15,TRBD1,TRBJ2-5
CASRGVAGVAGEQYF,TGCGCCAGCAGGGGGGTAGCGGGAGTTGCTGGGGAGCAGTACTTC,NA,TRBV10-2,15,TRBD2,TRBJ2-7
CASSLQGLNTEAFF,TGTGCCAGCAGTTTGCAGGGGTTGAACACTGAAGCTTTCTTT,NA,TRBV27,14,NA,TRBJ1-1
CASSLDPGGTYEQYF,TGTGCCAGCAGCTTAGACCCGGGAGGGACCTACGAGCAGTACTTC,NA,TRBV11-2,15,TRBD2,TRBJ2-7
CASQNTEAFF,TGTGCCAGCCAGAACACTGAAGCTTTCTTT,once,TRBV2,10,NA,TRBJ1-1
CASSYPGKTEAFF,TGTGCCAGCAGTTATCCGGGAAAAACTGAAGCTTTCTTT,once,TRBV6-5,13,NA,TRBJ1-1
CASSLLRYRDGYTF,TGTGCCAGCAGCCTACTAAGATACAGGGATGGCTACACCTTC,NA,TRBV5-5,14,NA,TRBJ1-2
CAIRAGTVSYEQYF,TGTGCCATCCGAGCTGGGACAGTCTCCTACGAGCAGTACTTC,NA,TRBV27,14,TRBD1,TRBJ2-7
CASSQASGSNYEQYF,TGTGCCAGCAGCCAAGCTAGCGGGTCGAACTACGAGCAGTACTTC,NA,TRBV14,15,TRBD2,TRBJ2-7
CASGTLTTGGYTF,TGTGCCAGCGGAACGTTAACGACAGGTGGCTACACCTTC,NA,TRBV27,13,NA,TRBJ1-2
CSFLLGRPDNEQFF,TGCAGCTTCCTGCTCGGCAGGCCTGACAATGAGCAGTTCTTC,NA,TRBV29-1,14,NA,TRBJ2-1
CASSLAFGQGDNSPLHF,TGCGCCAGCAGCTTGGCCTTCGGACAGGGAGATAATTCACCCCTCCACTTT,NA,TRBV5-1,17,TRBD1,TRBJ1-6
CASKWRAVTDTQYF,TGCGCCAGCAAATGGAGGGCCGTCACAGATACGCAGTATTTT,NA,TRBV5-1,14,NA,TRBJ2-3
CASSGGLAGGGDWIGTQYF,TGTGCCAGCAGTGGGGGTCTAGCGGGAGGAGGGGACTGGATTGGTACGCAGTATTTT,few,TRBV28,19,TRBD2,TRBJ2-3
CASSPTDIGSGELFF,TGTGCCAGTAGTCCGACCGATATAGGGAGTGGGGAGCTGTTTTTT,few,TRBV19,15,NA,TRBJ2-2
CASRQKGSRTDEQYF,TGCGCCAGCAGACAAAAGGGGTCCCGCACGGACGAGCAGTACTTC,NA,TRBV23-1,15,NA,TRBJ2-7
CASGLVVTLRGGEETQYF,TGTGCTAGTGGTTTGGTGGTCACTCTTAGGGGCGGCGAGGAGACCCAGTACTTC,NA,TRBV12-5,18,NA,TRBJ2-5
CASSLPGQGSGNTIYF,TGTGCCAGCAGTTTACCCGGACAGGGCTCTGGAAACACCATATATTTT,few,TRBV28,16,TRBD1,TRBJ1-3
CASSVGSGGSSYNEQFF,TGTGCCAGCAGCGTAGGTAGCGGGGGAAGCTCCTACAATGAGCAGTTCTTC,NA,TRBV9,17,TRBD2,TRBJ2-1
CASSERLGLSSYNEQFF,TGTGCCAGCAGCGAACGACTAGGATTAAGCTCCTACAATGAGCAGTTCTTC,NA,TRBV7-9,17,NA,TRBJ2-1
CASSLRRGSENEQFF,TGTGCCAGCAGCTTAAGGCGGGGGTCAGAGAATGAGCAGTTCTTC,NA,TRBV5-5,15,TRBD2,TRBJ2-1
CASSQESRGDEQFF,TGTGCCAGCAGCCAAGAGTCCAGAGGCGATGAGCAGTTCTTC,NA,TRBV4-2,14,NA,TRBJ2-1
CATAVETQYF,TGTGCCACGGCGGTAGAGACCCAGTACTTC,NA,TRBV24-1,10,NA,TRBJ2-5
CASTRQEDYGYTF,TGTGCCAGCACCCGCCAGGAGGACTATGGCTACACCTTC,NA,TRBV28,13,NA,TRBJ1-2
CSVGQGGQPQHF,TGCAGCGTAGGACAGGGGGGCCAGCCCCAGCATTTT,once,TRBV29-1,12,TRBD1,TRBJ1-5
CASSRRQGAEGTEAFF,TGTGCCAGTAGTAGAAGACAGGGGGCAGAGGGAACTGAAGCTTTCTTT,NA,TRBV19,16,TRBD1,TRBJ1-1
CASSGDGQDSYEQYF,TGTGCCAGCAGCGGGGATGGACAGGATTCCTACGAGCAGTACTTC,once,TRBV21-1,15,NA,TRBJ2-7
CATGTSGSSGNNEQFF,TGTGCCACCGGGACTAGCGGGAGTTCGGGGAACAATGAGCAGTTCTTC,once,TRBV10-3,16,TRBD2,TRBJ2-1
CASSRTGSGNTIYF,TGTGCCAGCAGCCGGACAGGGTCTGGAAACACCATATATTTT,NA,TRBV7-9,14,TRBD1,TRBJ1-3
CASSAGGTMLFF,TGTGCCAGCAGCGCGGGGGGGACTATGTTGTTTTTT,once,TRBV12-3/TRBV12-4,12,TRBD2,TRBJ2-2
CASSPSPPWTGGDTAEAFF,TGTGCCAGCAGCCCTAGCCCGCCCTGGACAGGAGGGGATACGGCTGAAGCTTTCTTT,NA,TRBV11-2,19,TRBD1,TRBJ1-1
CASSLESGPKTQYF,TGCGCCAGCAGCTTGGAAAGCGGACCAAAGACCCAGTACTTC,NA,TRBV5-1,14,NA,TRBJ2-5
CASSFRGYNEQFF,TGCGCCAGCAGCTTTCGGGGGTACAATGAGCAGTTCTTC,NA,TRBV5-1,13,NA,TRBJ2-1
CATRGTESYEQYF,TGTGCCACCAGAGGGACAGAATCCTACGAGCAGTACTTC,NA,TRBV24-1,13,TRBD1,TRBJ2-7
CASSLRQGYGNTEAFF,TGCGCCAGCAGCTTGAGACAGGGGTATGGGAACACTGAAGCTTTCTTT,NA,TRBV5-1,16,TRBD1,TRBJ1-1
CASSQEPGSRIDEQFF,TGCGCCAGCAGCCAAGAACCCGGGAGCCGAATCGATGAGCAGTTCTTC,NA,TRBV4-1,16,NA,TRBJ2-1
CARMEESLYEQYF,TGTGCCAGAATGGAGGAGAGCTTGTACGAGCAGTACTTC,NA,TRBV7-2,13,NA,TRBJ2-7
CASSERDRATGELFF,TGTGCCAGCAGTGAAAGGGACAGGGCCACCGGGGAGCTGTTTTTT,NA,TRBV6-1,15,TRBD1,TRBJ2-2
CASSLLSYGYTF,TGTGCCAGCAGCCTACTATCGTATGGCTACACCTTC,NA,TRBV12-3/TRBV12-4,12,NA,TRBJ1-2
CATSTLGAEAFF,TGTGCCACCAGCACCTTGGGCGCGGAAGCTTTCTTT,NA,TRBV15,12,NA,TRBJ1-1
CASSLSGGSWDGYTF,TGTGCCAGCAGTTTATCCGGGGGTTCATGGGATGGCTACACCTTC,NA,TRBV27,15,NA,TRBJ1-2
CASSPGTVNFEQYF,TGTGCCAGCAGCCCCGGGACAGTTAACTTCGAGCAGTACTTC,NA,TRBV7-9,14,TRBD1,TRBJ2-7
CASSLVRGSYTF,TGTGCCAGCAGTTTGGTTCGGGGGAGCTACACCTTC,NA,TRBV28,12,NA,TRBJ1-2
CASSFAPRGAGSNEQFF,TGTGCCAGCAGCTTCGCTCCCCGGGGAGCGGGATCAAATGAGCAGTTCTTC,NA,TRBV7-2,17,TRBD2,TRBJ2-1
CASRLQGTHGSPLHF,TGTGCCAGCAGACTACAGGGTACCCATGGTTCACCCCTCCACTTT,once,TRBV7-6,15,NA,TRBJ1-6